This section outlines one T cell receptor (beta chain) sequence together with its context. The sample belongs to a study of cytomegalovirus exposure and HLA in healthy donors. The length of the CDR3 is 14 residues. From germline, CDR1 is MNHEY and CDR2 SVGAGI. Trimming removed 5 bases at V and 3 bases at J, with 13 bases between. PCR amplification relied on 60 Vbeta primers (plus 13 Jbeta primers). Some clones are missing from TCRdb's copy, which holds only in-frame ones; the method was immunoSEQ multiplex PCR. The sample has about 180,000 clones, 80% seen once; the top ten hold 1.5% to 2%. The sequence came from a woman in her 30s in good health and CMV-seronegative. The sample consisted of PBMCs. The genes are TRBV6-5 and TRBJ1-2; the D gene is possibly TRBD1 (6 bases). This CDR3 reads CASSLTGIDYGYTF. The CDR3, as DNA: TGTGCCAGCAGTCTAACAGGGATCGACTATGGCTACACCTTC.